This TCR beta chain was documented in a study of T-cell memory formation after mild COVID-19. Study outcomes and limitations: A second wave expanding day 15 to 37 was CD4+-biased; contracting clones were balanced.

Constant-segment primers and 5'RACE yielded cDNA libraries for TCR alpha and TCR beta, each carrying sample barcodes and UMIs. Each CDR3 protein is one row after TCRdb ran MiXCR on the 5' RACE reads. The sample yields hundreds of thousands of distinct CDR3 sequences, about 15% seen once. Germline V gives CDR1 LNHNV, CDR2 YYDKDF (reference sequence). The V end lost 0 bases, the J end lost 4 bases, and 12 bases lay between the germline ends. This CDR3 has 16 amino acids. This clonotype was counted only a few times. Its antigen is still unknown. Sequencing was performed on PBMCs or a T cell subset sorted from them (not recorded which). The TCR was taken from a man younger than 35 who had mild COVID-19 (a few samples of this study predate the infection). Cell type and time point are not known. The V call is TRBV15, the J call TRBJ2-2; D uncertain. The CDR3: CATSRDGTEVTGELFF. CDR3 in DNA: TGTGCCACCAGCAGAGACGGAACAGAGGTCACCGGGGAGCTGTTTTTT.